This T cell receptor (beta chain) comes out of a study of tumor-infiltrating lymphocytes in localized non-small cell lung cancer. Study-level findings and limits: Each assay used a separate piece of the same tissue.

With 3 bases removed from V and 0 bases from J, the gap between germline ends came to 11 bases. The CDR3 covers 15 residues. Looked up from germline, CDR1 is SGHVS and CDR2 is FQNEAQ. Profiling relied on immunoSEQ multiplex PCR, and the TCRdb table lists in-frame clones only, not all of them. The sample carries more than 12,000 clones, about two thirds recorded once. This clone is medium-sized (0.01 to 0.1%) in the sample. The antigen remains undetermined. The genes are TRBV7-8 and TRBJ1-1, with a tentative D call TRBD1 (6 bases). The receptor was isolated from a human donor with non-small cell lung cancer. The sequenced sample consisted of uninvolved lung tissue not adjacent to the tumor. Written as DNA, the CDR3 is TGTGCCAGCAGCTTGTGGACAGTGATGAACACTGAAGCTTTCTTT. Translating it yields CASSLWTVMNTEAFF.